This TCR beta chain was observed in a study of T cells after yellow fever vaccination (dated by TCRdb to the late 2010s). In terms of the full investigation: Libraries from fractions with low cell numbers were prepared with the SMART-Seq v4 Ultra Low Input RNA kit. To track T-cell clones before and after primary and booster YFV17D yellow fever vaccination, bulk TCR alpha and beta repertoires were sequenced longitudinally. Blood samples were taken at several timepoints before and after primary and secondary immunization, and bulk PBMC replicates and cell subsets were isolated. Two healthy male donors made up the cohort, one aged 18 to 30 years and the other aged 30 to 40 years.

TCR cDNA was synthesized by 5'RACE template switching, which introduced a universal primer site and unique molecular identifiers. Priming for cDNA synthesis came from both the TCR alpha and TCR beta constant segments. Two PCR steps were used to amplify libraries, with sample barcodes and sequencing adapters being added in the second step. Libraries were sequenced on Illumina HiSeq 2500 (2x100 bp) or NovaSeq (2x150 bp). The source study handled its data this way. MIGEC handled demultiplexing of reads and collapsing into UMI consensus sequences, while MiXCR performed V(D)J alignment. Vaccine-responding clonotypes were defined with edgeR using replicate PBMC samples, requiring FDR below 0.01 and a log2 fold change above 5 up to day 15. Bulk clonotypes were assigned CD4 or CD8 identity according to which sequenced CD4 or CD8 repertoire held them at higher abundance. TCRdb applied fastp at Q25 and MiXCR to the public reads, then kept only in-frame beta chains. Each entry is one CDR3 protein sequence, shown with its most common DNA and genes. TCRdb's processing, not the authors', yielded these V and J calls. Across this sample there are 300,000 to 450,000 distinct CDR3 sequences, with approximately 5.7% seen only once. The ten largest clones add up to roughly 15% of the sample.

Unmatched junction bases come to 10, with V trimmed by 3 bases and J by 5 bases. The CDR3 covers 16 residues, taking in both the cysteine and the phenylalanine. This entry keeps only the CDR3 DNA: 48 bases, framed from base 1. The CDR1 and CDR2 encoded by the germline V gene are SGHTA and FQGNSA. On this clonotype: Its antigen has not been determined. Nothing much larger sits one base from this clone, and base qualities are not available.

Study-wide conclusions, independent of this receptor: Computational filtering was needed because FACS-sorted repertoires could contain abundant contaminating clonotypes from the bulk population. After the booster, most clones that had expanded after primary vaccination were detected again (roughly 96% of CD4 and around nine tenths of CD8), suggesting broad maintenance of memory. Because only a couple of donors were included in the study, the extent to which the findings can be generalized is limited. A small share of clonotypes was detected in both CD4 and CD8 compartments, with the overlap likely arising from convergent recombination. The secondary T-cell response was found to be weaker but faster than the primary response, with a peak reached on day 5 rather than on day 15.

This sample's treatment or condition label indicates: live attenuated yellow fever vaccine strain. Two biological replicates of bulk PBMCs were collected at each blood-draw timepoint. PBMCs were isolated from peripheral blood using a standard Ficoll-Paque protocol. TriZol was used to extract RNA from bulk PBMCs, CD4 and CD8 fractions, and dextramer-positive and dextramer-negative fractions. The source of this sequence is a man aged 30 to 39 who received the YFV17D yellow fever vaccine. The material sequenced was PBMCs, taken 5 days after the yellow fever booster vaccination. The rearranged chain carries TRBV7-2 and TRBJ2-3, and 8 junction bases match TRBD2. The nucleotide sequence reads as follows: TGTGCCAGCAGCTTGCGGGGGGCCCTCCTCCGAGATACGCAGTATTTT. Translated, this gives CASSLRGALLRDTQYF.